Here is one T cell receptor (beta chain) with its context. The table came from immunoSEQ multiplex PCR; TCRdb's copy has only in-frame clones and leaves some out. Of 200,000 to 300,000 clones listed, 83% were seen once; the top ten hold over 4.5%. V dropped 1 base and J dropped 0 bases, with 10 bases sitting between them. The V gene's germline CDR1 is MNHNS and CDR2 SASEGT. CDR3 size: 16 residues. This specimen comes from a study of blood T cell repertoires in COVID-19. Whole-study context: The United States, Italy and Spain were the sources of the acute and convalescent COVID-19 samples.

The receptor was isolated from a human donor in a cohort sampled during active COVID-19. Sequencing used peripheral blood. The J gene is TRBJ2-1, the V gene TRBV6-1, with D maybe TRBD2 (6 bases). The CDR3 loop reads CASSEGDLISYNEQFF. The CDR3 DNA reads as TGTGCCAGCAGTGAAGGGGACTTGATCTCCTACAATGAGCAGTTCTTC.